This T cell receptor beta chain derives from a study of cytomegalovirus exposure and HLA in healthy donors. As for the study in general: HLA-typed donors were the source of approximately 88 million unique TCRs held in an early data release. Whole-study results and caveats: Data from an earlier analysis indicated that most TCR beta V segments were productive either about 87% or about 30% of the time. Analysis was carried out at a later point, and it linked a missense DCLRE1C variant to TCR beta V- and J-gene trimming. The study recorded 150 to 200 TCR beta chains that were cytomegalovirus-associated.

Germline loops: CDR1 SGHTA, CDR2 FQGNSA. The CDR3 totals 15 residues. Losses at the gene ends were 4 bases for V and 6 bases for J; bases not matched to a gene: 7. This clone was observed a few times. Its antigen is unidentified. Amplification used 60 Vbeta primers and 13 Jbeta primers. Assay: immunoSEQ multiplex PCR; the TCRdb copy retains only in-frame clones and omits some. The sample has some 45,000 clones; about 50% are singletons. This clonotype originated in a human donor in good health. The V gene is TRBV7-2, the J gene TRBJ2-4, with 9 bases identical to TRBD1. Sequencing was done on a sample of PBMCs. The CDR3 nucleotides are TGTGCCAGCAGCTCAAGGGGACAGGGCACAAACATTCAGTACTTC. This codes for CASSSRGQGTNIQYF.